This T cell receptor beta chain is drawn from a study of post-analysis software for immune sequencing data (dated by TCRdb to the mid-2010s). In the study overall: Disease courses on record covered relapsing-remitting, secondary progressive and progressive-relapsing multiple sclerosis, though some patients had no subtype annotation. The patient repertoires were set against about 10 previously published healthy control repertoires from donors whose ages ranged from roughly 6 to 25 years. A subset of samples was prepared in parallel using single-end sample barcoding, then pooled and co-amplified after Illumina adapter ligation. Study-wide findings and limitations: Roughly 5 TRBV segments, including TRBV5-6, TRBV5-1 and TRBV20-1, were significantly more frequent in patients than controls. Direct clustering with F measure revealed strong co-clustering of samples prepared in the same batch, which led to a batch-effect correction. The control group was slightly older than the multiple sclerosis patient group. Significantly lower normalized Chao1 diversity was found in multiple sclerosis patients than in controls, suggesting substantial peripheral T-cell clonal expansion.

To demonstrate the VDJtools post-analysis software, the study profiled TCR beta repertoires from the peripheral blood of about a dozen young patients with multiple sclerosis. Multiple sclerosis patients were children and adolescents aged about 6 to 16 years. Sequences DFQATT (CDR1) and SNEGSKA (CDR2) are obtained from the germline V gene (reference sequence). V has 6 bases trimmed and J has 9 bases trimmed; junction bases matching no gene number 17. Inclusive of the bounding cysteine and phenylalanine, the CDR3 is 16 residues long. Just CDR3 DNA is preserved here, 48 bases in frame from base 1. The receptor library was made with PCR. The data were produced on an Illumina HiSeq 2500. To reduce PCR and sequencing biases, unique molecular identifiers were built into the TCR beta cDNA libraries. Approximately 500,000 cDNA molecules were obtained per 1 to 10 million input T cells, so each molecule approximated one T cell. Patient libraries were prepared and sequenced with the same protocol used for the earlier healthy control dataset. Samples belonging to the same batch were prepared together, multiplexed and sequenced on a shared HiSeq lane. For the original study's pipeline: MIGEC handled the raw barcoded reads, throwing out single-read molecular identifier groups before consensus assembly and CDR3 extraction. Clonotype tables were post-analysed with VDJtools, normalizing diversity by down-sampling all datasets to the smallest sample size. Repertoire overlap clustering matched CDR3 amino acid but not nucleotide sequences to correct batch-related cross-sample contamination. The raw public reads went through TCRdb reprocessing: fastp at Q25, MiXCR clone calling, in-frame beta chains kept. For every CDR3 protein sequence, its rows merge into one entry that carries the most common genes and DNA. These V and J calls are TCRdb output, not the study's own analysis. The table for this sample lists roughly 800,000 distinct CDR3 sequences; around 53% of them were counted only once. Approximately 4.4% of the sample belongs to the ten largest clones.

Concerning this clonotype: Which antigen it targets is not known. The sample holds no much larger clone one base away, and base qualities are not on file.

The receptor chain draws on TRBV20-1 and TRBJ2-1, with 10 central nucleotides matching TRBD1. Sequencing input: blood. The source is a girl aged 10-17 years with multiple sclerosis. The sequenced DNA is TGCAGTGCCAACCGGGACAGGGGAACCGGGGGGGGTGAGCAGTTCTTC. It encodes CSANRDRGTGGGEQFF.